This TCR beta chain was identified in a study of blood T cell repertoires in COVID-19. Study summary: Both acute and convalescent COVID-19 samples were obtained from the United States, Italy and Spain. T cells, B-cell-depleted T cells, or PBMCs supplied cDNA or gDNA.

Two negative PCRs, clearance, or symptom resolution characterized the recovered Cohort 3 donors. V was trimmed by 5 bases and J by 5 bases, leaving 13 bases between them. From germline, CDR1 is KGHSH and CDR2 LQKENI. The CDR3 sequence is 15 residues long. The method was immunoSEQ multiplex PCR; TCRdb's version includes in-frame clones alone and lacks a portion of them. This repertoire shows over 250,000 clones, around 90% found once; its top ten account for 3%. The J gene is TRBJ1-6, the V gene TRBV18, with D tentatively TRBD1 (6 bases). The sample taken for sequencing was PBMCs or T cells enriched from blood (not recorded which). The clonotype originates from a woman aged 45-60 years who had recovered from COVID-19. CDR3 in amino acids: CASSSRQADNSPLHF. The CDR3 nucleotides are TGTGCCAGCTCATCTCGACAGGCTGATAATTCACCCCTCCACTTT.